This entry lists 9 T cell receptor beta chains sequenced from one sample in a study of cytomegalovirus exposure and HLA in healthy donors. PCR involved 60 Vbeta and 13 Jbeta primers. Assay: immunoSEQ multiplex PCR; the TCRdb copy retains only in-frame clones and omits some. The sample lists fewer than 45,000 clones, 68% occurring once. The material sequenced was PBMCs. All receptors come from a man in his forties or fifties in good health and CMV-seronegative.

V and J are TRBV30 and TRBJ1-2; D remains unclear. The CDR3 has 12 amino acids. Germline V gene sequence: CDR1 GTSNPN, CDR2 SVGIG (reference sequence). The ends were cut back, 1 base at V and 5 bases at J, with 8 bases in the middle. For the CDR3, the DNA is TGTGCCTGGAGTGAGCTCATGTATGGCTACACCTTC. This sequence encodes CAWSELMYGYTF.

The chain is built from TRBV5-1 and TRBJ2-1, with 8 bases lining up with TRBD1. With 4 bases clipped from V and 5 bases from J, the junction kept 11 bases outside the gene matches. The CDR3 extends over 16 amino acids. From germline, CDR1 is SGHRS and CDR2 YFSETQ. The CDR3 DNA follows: TGCGCCAGCAGCCCATGGACAGGGTTTGAGAACAATGAGCAGTTCTTC. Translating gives CASSPWTGFENNEQFF.

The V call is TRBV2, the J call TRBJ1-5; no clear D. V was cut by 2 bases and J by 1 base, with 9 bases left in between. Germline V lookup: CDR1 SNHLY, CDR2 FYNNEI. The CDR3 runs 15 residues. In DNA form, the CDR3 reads TGTGCCAGCAGTGAAAGCGGAGTCAGCAATCAGCCCCAGCATTTT. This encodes CASSESGVSNQPQHF. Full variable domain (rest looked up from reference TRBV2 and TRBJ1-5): EPEVTQTPSHQVTQMGQEVILRCVPISNHLYFYWYRQILGQKVEFLVSFYNNEISEKSEIFDDQFSVERPDGSNFTLKIRSTKLEDSAMYFCASSESGVSNQPQHFGDGTRLSIL.

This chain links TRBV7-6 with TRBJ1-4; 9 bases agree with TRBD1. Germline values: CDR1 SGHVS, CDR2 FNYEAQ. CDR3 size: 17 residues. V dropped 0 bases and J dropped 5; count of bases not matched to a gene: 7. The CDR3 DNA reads TGTGCCAGCAGCTTAGCGTTTTGGACAGGGGAAAATGAAAAACTGTTTTTT. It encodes CASSLAFWTGENEKLFF.

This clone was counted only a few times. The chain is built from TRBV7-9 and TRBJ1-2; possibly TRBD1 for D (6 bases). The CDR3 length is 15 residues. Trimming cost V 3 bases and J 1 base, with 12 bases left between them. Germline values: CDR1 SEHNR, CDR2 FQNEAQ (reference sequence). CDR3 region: CASSFFEGDNYGYTF. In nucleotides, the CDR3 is TGTGCCAGCAGCTTTTTTGAGGGGGATAACTATGGCTACACCTTC. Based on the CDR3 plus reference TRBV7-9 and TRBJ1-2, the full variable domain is DTGVSQNPRHKITKRGQNVTFRCDPISEHNRLYWYRQTLGQGPEFLTYFQNEAQLEKSRLLSDRFSAERPKGSFSTLEIQRTEQGDSAMYLCASSFFEGDNYGYTFGSGTRLTVV.

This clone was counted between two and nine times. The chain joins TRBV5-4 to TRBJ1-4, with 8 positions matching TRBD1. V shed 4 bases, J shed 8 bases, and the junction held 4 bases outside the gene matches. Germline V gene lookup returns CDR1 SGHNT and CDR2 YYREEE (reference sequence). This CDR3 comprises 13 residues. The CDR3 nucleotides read TGTGCCAGCAGCCCAGGGGGCGGCGAAAAACTGTTTTTT. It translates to CASSPGGGEKLFF.

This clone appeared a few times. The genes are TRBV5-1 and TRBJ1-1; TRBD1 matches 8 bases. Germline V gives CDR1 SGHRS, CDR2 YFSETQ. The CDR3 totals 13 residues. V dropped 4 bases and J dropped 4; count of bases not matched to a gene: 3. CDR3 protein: CASSPDRVTEAFF. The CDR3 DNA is TGCGCCAGCAGCCCGGACAGGGTCACTGAAGCTTTCTTT. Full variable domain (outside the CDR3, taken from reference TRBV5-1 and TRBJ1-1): KAGVTQTPRYLIKTRGQQVTLSCSPISGHRSVSWYQQTPGQGLQFLFEYFSETQRNKGNFPGRFSGRQFSNSRSEMNVSTLELGDSALYLCASSPDRVTEAFFGQGTRLTVV.

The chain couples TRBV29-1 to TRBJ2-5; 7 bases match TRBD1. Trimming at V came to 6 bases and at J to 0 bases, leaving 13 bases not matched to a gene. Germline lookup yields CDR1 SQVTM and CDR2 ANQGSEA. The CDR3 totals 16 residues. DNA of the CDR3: TGCAGCGTAACTACGACAGGGCAGGGCCACCAAGAGACCCAGTACTTC. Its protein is CSVTTTGQGHQETQYF.

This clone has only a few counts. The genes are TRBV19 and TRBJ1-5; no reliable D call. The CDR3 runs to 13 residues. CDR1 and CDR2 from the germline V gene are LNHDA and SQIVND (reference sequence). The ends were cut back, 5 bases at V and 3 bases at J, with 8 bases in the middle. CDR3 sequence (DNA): TGTGCCAGTAGTCCCGGGTTCAATCAGCCCCAGCATTTT. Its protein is CASSPGFNQPQHF.